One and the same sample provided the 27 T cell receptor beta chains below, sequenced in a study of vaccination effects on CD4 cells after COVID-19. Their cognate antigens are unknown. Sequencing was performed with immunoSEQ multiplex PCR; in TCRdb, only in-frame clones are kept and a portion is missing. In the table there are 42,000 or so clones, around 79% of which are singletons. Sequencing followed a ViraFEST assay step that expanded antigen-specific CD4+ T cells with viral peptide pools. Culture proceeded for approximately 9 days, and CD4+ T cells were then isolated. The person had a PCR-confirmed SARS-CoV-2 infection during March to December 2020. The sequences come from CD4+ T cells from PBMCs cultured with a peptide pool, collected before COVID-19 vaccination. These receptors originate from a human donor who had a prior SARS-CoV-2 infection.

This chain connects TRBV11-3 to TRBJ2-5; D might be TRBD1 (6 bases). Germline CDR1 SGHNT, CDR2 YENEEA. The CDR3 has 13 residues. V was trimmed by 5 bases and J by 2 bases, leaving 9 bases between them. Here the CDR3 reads CASSLGQQETQYF. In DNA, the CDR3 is TGTGCCAGCAGCCTTGGACAGCAAGAGACCCAGTACTTC. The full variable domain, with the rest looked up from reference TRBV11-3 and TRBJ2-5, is EAGVVQSPRYKIIEKKQPVAFWCNPISGHNTLYWYLQNLGQGPELLIRYENEEAVDDSQLPKDRFSAERLKGVDSTLKIQPAELGDSAVYLCASSLGQQETQYFGPGTRLLVL.

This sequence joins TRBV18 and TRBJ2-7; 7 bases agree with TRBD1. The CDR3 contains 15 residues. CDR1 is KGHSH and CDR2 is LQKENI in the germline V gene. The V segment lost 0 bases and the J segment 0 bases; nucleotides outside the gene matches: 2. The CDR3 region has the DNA TGTGCCAGCTCACCACCTGGGGACAGCTCCTACGAGCAGTACTTC. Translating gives CASSPPGDSSYEQYF.

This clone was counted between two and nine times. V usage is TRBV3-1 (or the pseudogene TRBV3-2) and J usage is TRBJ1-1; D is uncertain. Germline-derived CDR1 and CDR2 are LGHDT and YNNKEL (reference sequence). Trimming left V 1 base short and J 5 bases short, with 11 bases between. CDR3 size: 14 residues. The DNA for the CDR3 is TGTGCCAGCAGCCAAGTGGGGTTAGGGACTGAAGCTTTCTTT. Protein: CASSQVGLGTEAFF.

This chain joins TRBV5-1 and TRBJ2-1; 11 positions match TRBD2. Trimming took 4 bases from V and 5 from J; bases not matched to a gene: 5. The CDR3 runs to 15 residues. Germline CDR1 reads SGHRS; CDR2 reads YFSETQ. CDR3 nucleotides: TGCGCCAGCAGCGACCCGGGACTAGCGGACAATGAGCAGTTCTTC. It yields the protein CASSDPGLADNEQFF.

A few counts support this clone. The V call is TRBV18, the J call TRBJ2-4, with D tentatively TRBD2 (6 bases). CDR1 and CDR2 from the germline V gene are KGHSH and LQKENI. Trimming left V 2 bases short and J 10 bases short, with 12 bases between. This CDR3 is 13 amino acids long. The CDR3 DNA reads TGTGCCAGCTCACCATGGTCGGGGGATATTCAGTACTTC. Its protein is CASSPWSGDIQYF.

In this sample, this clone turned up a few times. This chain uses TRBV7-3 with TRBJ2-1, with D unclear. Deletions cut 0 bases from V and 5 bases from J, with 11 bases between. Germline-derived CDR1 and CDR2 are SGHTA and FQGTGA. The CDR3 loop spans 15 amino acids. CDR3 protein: CASSLTARKNNEQFF. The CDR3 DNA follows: TGTGCCAGCAGCTTAACGGCTCGGAAGAACAATGAGCAGTTCTTC.

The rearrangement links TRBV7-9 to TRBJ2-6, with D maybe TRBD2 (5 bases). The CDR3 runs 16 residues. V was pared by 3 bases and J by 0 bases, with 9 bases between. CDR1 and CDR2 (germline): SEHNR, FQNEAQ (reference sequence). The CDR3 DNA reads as TGTGCCAGCAGCTTTTCACGGGGCTCTGGGGCCAACGTCCTGACTTTC. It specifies CASSFSRGSGANVLTF.

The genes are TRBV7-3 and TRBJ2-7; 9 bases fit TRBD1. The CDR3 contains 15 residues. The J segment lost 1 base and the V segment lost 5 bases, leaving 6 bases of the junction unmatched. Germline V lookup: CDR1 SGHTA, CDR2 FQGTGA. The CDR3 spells CASSVAGTGSYEQYF. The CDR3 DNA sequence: TGTGCCAGCAGCGTTGCCGGGACAGGGTCCTACGAGCAGTACTTC.

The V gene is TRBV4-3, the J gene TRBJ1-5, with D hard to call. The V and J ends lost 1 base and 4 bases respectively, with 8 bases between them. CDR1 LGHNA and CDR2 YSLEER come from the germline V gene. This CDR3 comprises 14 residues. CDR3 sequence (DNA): TGCGCCAGCAGCCAAGCCCCTTATAATCAGCCCCAGCATTTT. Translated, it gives CASSQAPYNQPQHF.

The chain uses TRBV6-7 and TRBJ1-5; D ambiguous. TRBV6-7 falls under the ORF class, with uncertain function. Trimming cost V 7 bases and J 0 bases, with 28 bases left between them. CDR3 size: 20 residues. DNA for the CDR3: TGTGCCAGCACCTGCGGTAGTAGACTGGGAGAAATCTATAGCAATCAGCCCCAGCATTTT. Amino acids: CASTCGSRLGEIYSNQPQHF.

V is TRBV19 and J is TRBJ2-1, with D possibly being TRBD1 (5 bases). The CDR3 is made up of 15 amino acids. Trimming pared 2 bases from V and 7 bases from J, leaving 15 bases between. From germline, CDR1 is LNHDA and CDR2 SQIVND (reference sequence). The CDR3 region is CASSIFRAAQNEQFF. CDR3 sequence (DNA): TGTGCCAGTAGTATATTCAGGGCTGCTCAAAATGAGCAGTTCTTC.

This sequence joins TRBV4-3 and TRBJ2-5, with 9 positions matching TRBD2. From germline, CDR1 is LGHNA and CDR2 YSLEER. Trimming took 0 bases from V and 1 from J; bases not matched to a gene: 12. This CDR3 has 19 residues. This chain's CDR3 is CASSQDWYEAGGGQETQYF. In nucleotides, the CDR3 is TGCGCCAGCAGCCAAGATTGGTACGAAGCGGGAGGCGGCCAAGAGACCCAGTACTTC.

CDR3 sequence: CASSVGGGGDYEQYF. CDR3 nucleotides: TGCGCCAGCAGCGTTGGAGGAGGGGGCGACTACGAGCAGTACTTC. The chain is built from TRBV5-1 and TRBJ2-7; a weak D match, TRBD1 (7 bases). Looked up from germline, CDR1 is SGHRS and CDR2 is YFSETQ. The V and J ends lost 4 bases and 3 bases respectively, with 17 bases between them. This CDR3 contains 15 residues.

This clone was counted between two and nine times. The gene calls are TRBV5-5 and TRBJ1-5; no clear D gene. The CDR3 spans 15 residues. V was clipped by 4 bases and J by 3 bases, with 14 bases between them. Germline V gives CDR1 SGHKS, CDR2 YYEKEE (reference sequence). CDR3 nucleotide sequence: TGTGCCAGCAGCACTGGACCGTTACTCAATCAGCCCCAGCATTTT. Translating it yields CASSTGPLLNQPQHF.

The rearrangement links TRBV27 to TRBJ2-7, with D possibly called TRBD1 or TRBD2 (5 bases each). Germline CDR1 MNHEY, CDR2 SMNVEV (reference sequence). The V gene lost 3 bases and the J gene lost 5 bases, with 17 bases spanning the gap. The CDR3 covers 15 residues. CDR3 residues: CASSFPTRRGDEQYF. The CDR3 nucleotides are TGTGCCAGCAGTTTCCCCACCCGGAGAGGGGACGAGCAGTACTTC.

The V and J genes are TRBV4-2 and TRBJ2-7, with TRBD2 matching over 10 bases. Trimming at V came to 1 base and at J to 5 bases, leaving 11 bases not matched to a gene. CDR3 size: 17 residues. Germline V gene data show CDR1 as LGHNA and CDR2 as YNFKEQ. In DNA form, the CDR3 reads TGTGCCAGCAGCCAAGTGGCCAGAGCGGGGGGGCCTAACGAGCAGTACTTC. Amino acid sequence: CASSQVARAGGPNEQYF.

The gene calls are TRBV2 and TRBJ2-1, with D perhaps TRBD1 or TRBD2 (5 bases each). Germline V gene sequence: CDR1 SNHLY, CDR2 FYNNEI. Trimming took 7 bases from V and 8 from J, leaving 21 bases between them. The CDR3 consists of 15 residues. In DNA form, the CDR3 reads TGTGCCAGCAAGGATTCGAGGGGTTACGGGGATGAGCAGTTCTTC. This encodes CASKDSRGYGDEQFF.

CDR3 bases: TGTGCCAGCAGCCAGAGGGGTGGTACGGATCAGCCCCAGCATTTT. Amino acids: CASSQRGGTDQPQHF. J is TRBJ1-5 and V is TRBV4-2, with a weak D call TRBD1 (5 bases). Germline V CDR1 and CDR2: LGHNA, YNFKEQ. Deletions cut 3 bases from V and 5 bases from J, with 14 bases between. The CDR3 consists of 15 residues.

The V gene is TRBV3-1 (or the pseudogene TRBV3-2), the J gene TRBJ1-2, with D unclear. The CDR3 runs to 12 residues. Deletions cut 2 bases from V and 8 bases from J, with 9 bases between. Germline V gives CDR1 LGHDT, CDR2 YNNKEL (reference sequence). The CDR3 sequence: CASSQSEWGYTF. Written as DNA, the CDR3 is TGTGCCAGCAGCCAATCGGAATGGGGCTACACCTTC.

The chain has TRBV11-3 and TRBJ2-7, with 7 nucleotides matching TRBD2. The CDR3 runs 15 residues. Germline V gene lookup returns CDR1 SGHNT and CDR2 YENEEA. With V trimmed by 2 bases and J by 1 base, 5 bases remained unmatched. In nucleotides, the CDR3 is TGTGCCAGCAGCTTATATCTAGCGGAGTCCTACGAGCAGTACTTC. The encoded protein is CASSLYLAESYEQYF.

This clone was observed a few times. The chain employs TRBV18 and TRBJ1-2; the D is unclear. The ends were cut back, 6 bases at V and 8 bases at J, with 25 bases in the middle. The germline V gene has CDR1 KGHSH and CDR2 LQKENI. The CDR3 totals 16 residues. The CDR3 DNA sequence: TGTGCCAGCTCCAGTTCTAAAGGGTTTTTTCTGCGGGGCTACACCTTC. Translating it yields CASSSSKGFFLRGYTF.

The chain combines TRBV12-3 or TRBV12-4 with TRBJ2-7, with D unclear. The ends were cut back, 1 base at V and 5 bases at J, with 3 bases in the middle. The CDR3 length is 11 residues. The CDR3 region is CASSLVNEQYF. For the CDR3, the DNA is TGTGCCAGCAGTTTAGTTAACGAGCAGTACTTC.

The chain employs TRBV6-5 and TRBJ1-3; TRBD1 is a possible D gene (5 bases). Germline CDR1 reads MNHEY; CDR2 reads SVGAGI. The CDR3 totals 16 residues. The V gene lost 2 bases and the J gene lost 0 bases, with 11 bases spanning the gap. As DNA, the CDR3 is TGTGCCAGCAGTTACGGGGCAGGTTACTCTGGAAACACCATATATTTT. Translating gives CASSYGAGYSGNTIYF.

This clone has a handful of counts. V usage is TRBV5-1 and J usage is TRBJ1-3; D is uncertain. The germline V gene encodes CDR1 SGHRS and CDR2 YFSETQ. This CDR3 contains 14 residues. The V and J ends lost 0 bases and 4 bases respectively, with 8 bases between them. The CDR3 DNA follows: TGCGCCAGCAGCTTGGGGACCGCGGGAAACACCATATATTTT. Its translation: CASSLGTAGNTIYF.

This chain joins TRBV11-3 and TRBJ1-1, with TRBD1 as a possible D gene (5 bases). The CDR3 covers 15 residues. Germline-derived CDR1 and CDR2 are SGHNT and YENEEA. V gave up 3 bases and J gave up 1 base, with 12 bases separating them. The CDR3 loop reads CASSLVGTSNTEAFF. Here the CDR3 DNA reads TGTGCCAGCAGCTTGGTTGGGACTTCGAACACTGAAGCTTTCTTT.

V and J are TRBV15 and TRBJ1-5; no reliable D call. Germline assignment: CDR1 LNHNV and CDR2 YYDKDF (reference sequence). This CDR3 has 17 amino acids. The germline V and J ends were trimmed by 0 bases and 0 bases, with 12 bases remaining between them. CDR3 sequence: CATSRDMGAYSNQPQHF. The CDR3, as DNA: TGTGCCACCAGCAGAGATATGGGCGCATATAGCAATCAGCCCCAGCATTTT. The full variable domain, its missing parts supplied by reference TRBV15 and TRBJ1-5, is DAMVIQNPRYQVTQFGKPVTLSCSQTLNHNVMYWYQQKSSQAPKLLFHYYDKDFNNEADTPDNFQSRRPNTSFCFLDIRSPGLGDTAMYLCATSRDMGAYSNQPQHFGDGTRLSIL.

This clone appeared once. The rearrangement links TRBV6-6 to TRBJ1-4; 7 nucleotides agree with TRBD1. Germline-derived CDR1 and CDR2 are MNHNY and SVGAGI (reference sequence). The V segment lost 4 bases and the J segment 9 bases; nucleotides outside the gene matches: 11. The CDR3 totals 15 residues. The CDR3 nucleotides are TGTGCCAGCAGTTGGGGCGGGACAGATTTTCAAAAACTGTTTTTT. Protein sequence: CASSWGGTDFQKLFF.